This TCR beta chain was documented in a study of blood T cell repertoires in COVID-19. Study information: Some COVID-19 samples were acute and others convalescent; all came from the United States, Italy and Spain. PBMCs, B-cell-depleted T cells, or T cells provided the cDNA or gDNA that made up the material.

Original processing methods: Estimates of nucleated cell counts were drawn from the amplification of reference gene primers. The method was immunoSEQ multiplex PCR; TCRdb's version includes in-frame clones alone and lacks a portion of them. That table furnishes V, J and clone size, whereas the DNA furnished D and trimming. The sample carries more than 90,000 clones, around four fifths recorded once. V lost 2 bases and J lost 0, with 23 bases in between. The germline V gene encodes CDR1 MNHNS and CDR2 SASEGT. The length of the CDR3 is 20 residues. The rearrangement links TRBV6-1 to TRBJ2-1; possible D gene TRBD1, 8 bases. The sample taken for sequencing was peripheral blood. This receptor was obtained from a man in his sixties or seventies with acute or convalescent COVID-19. The CDR3 loop is CASSERSGLYRGGSYNEQFF. CDR3 in DNA: TGTGCCAGCAGTGAACGGAGCGGATTGTACAGGGGGGGCTCCTACAATGAGCAGTTCTTC.